This T cell receptor beta chain was retrieved from a study of CD8 T cells in Susac syndrome. Study-level findings and limits: It was acknowledged in the study that its TCR sequencing and HLA analysis involved a relatively small number of individuals.

This clonotype was observed a single time. As yet, its antigen is unknown. CD8+ and CD4+ T cells taken from blood had their TCR beta sequenced. cDNA came from around 0.54 to 1 ug RNA primed by random hexamers. TCRdb re-derived calls from the immunoSEQ multiplex PCR reads in MiXCR, one entry per CDR3 protein. Counted here are around 71,000 distinct CDR3 sequences, just over 90% occurring once; the ten biggest clones make up about 0.14%. This sequence originates from a human donor with Susac syndrome. Sequenced input: CD4+ T cells from PBMCs.

Here the CDR3 reads CASSLSGETDTQYF. The DNA of the CDR3 is TGCGCCAGCAGCTTGAGCGGGGAGACAGATACGCAGTATTTT. The chain has TRBV5-1 and TRBJ2-3, with TRBD2 matching over 7 bases. The germline V gene encodes CDR1 SGHRS and CDR2 YFSETQ. V shed 1 base, J shed 3 bases, and the junction held 2 bases outside the gene matches. The CDR3 length is 14 residues. The full variable domain, rest sourced from reference TRBV5-1 and TRBJ2-3, is KAGVTQTPRYLIKTRGQQVTLSCSPISGHRSVSWYQQTPGQGLQFLFEYFSETQRNKGNFPGRFSGRQFSNSRSEMNVSTLELGDSALYLCASSLSGETDTQYFGPGTRLTVL.